This paragraph covers one T cell receptor beta chain sequence. The data are from a study of sequential checkpoint blockade in melanoma. The V gene's germline CDR1 is MGHRA and CDR2 YSYEKL. CDR3 length equals 15 residues. V dropped 5 bases and J dropped 4; count of bases not matched to a gene: 6. Treatment in this sample: randomized to nivolumab then ipilimumab (arm A) or the reverse (arm B). The table came from immunoSEQ multiplex PCR; TCRdb's copy has only in-frame clones and leaves some out. The sample contains 25,000 to 30,000 clones, approximately 77% of which appear only once. The source of this sequence is a human donor with melanoma. J is TRBJ2-3 and V is TRBV4-1, with TRBD2 identical over 10 bases. Source: CD8+ T cells sorted from blood (inferred from file names), taken from a patient given nivolumab and ipilimumab in sequence. As DNA, the CDR3 is TGCGCCAGCAGCGTAGCGGGGGGTCAGGCAGATACGCAGTATTTT. The encoded protein is CASSVAGGQADTQYF.